The 9 T cell receptor beta chains given below trace back to one sample, sequenced in a study of blood T cell repertoires in COVID-19. The table came from immunoSEQ multiplex PCR; TCRdb's copy has only in-frame clones and leaves some out. Of 300,000 to 450,000 clones listed, 85% to 90% are singletons. The sample comprised PBMCs or T cells enriched from blood (not recorded which). All receptors come from a man aged 18 to 30 who had recovered from COVID-19.

This rearrangement joins TRBV5-4 to TRBJ2-7; 11 bases are a match to TRBD1. V lost 5 bases, J lost 3 bases, and 7 bases stayed unmatched. The CDR3 loop spans 15 amino acids. The germline V gene encodes CDR1 SGHNT and CDR2 YYREEE (reference sequence). The CDR3 DNA reads as TGTGCCAGCAGTCGGGGGACAGGGGGGGTCTACGAGCAGTACTTC. Protein sequence: CASSRGTGGVYEQYF.

V is TRBV6-5 and J is TRBJ2-7; D might be TRBD1 (6 bases). The germline V and J ends were trimmed by 5 bases and 6 bases, with 17 bases remaining between them. This CDR3 is built from 14 residues. CDR1 MNHEY and CDR2 SVGAGI come from the germline V gene. This CDR3 is CASSKSHRATEQYF. CDR3 nucleotide sequence: TGTGCCAGCAGTAAATCCCACAGGGCCACCGAGCAGTACTTC.

This chain links TRBV7-9 with TRBJ2-1; 11 bases are shared with TRBD2. This CDR3 is built from 17 residues. In germline, CDR1 is SEHNR, CDR2 FQNEAQ (reference sequence). J gave up 0 bases and V 7 bases, and 8 bases lay outside the gene matches. The CDR3 loop is CASKTSGSWVSYNEQFF. CDR3 nucleotide sequence: TGTGCCAGCAAAACTAGCGGGAGCTGGGTCTCCTACAATGAGCAGTTCTTC.

This clone was seen a single time. V and J are TRBV7-9 and TRBJ1-1; D unresolved. Trimming cost V 4 bases and J 1 base, with 10 bases left between them. CDR3 length equals 14 residues. Looked up from germline, CDR1 is SEHNR and CDR2 is FQNEAQ (reference sequence). This CDR3 is CASSYAQPNTEAFF. Written as DNA, the CDR3 is TGTGCCAGCAGCTACGCACAGCCGAACACTGAAGCTTTCTTT. Drawing the rest from reference TRBV7-9 and TRBJ1-1, the complete variable domain is DTGVSQNPRHKITKRGQNVTFRCDPISEHNRLYWYRQTLGQGPEFLTYFQNEAQLEKSRLLSDRFSAERPKGSFSTLEIQRTEQGDSAMYLCASSYAQPNTEAFFGQGTRLTVV.

The chain recombines TRBV9 with TRBJ2-1; 8 bases map to TRBD2. Germline lookup yields CDR1 SGDLS and CDR2 YYNGEE. The CDR3 has 14 residues. Unmatched junction bases numbered 3, after V lost 5 bases and J lost 2 bases. CDR3 residues: CASSTSGAYNEQFF. CDR3 nucleotides: TGTGCCAGCAGTACTAGCGGCGCCTACAATGAGCAGTTCTTC.

Turning to this clone: Other DNA sequences in this specimen translate into the identical CDR3. The genes are TRBV30 and TRBJ1-5; 8 bases fit TRBD1. The CDR3 is 13 amino acids. The germline V gene has CDR1 GTSNPN and CDR2 SVGIG (reference sequence). J gave up 4 bases and V 5 bases, and 4 bases lay outside the gene matches. CDR3 in DNA: TGTGCCTGGTCAGGGGGCCGGAATCAGCCCCAGCATTTT. It specifies CAWSGGRNQPQHF.

The gene calls are TRBV4-1 and TRBJ2-5; TRBD2 matches at 8 bases. The CDR3 has 14 residues. Trimming took 2 bases from V and 5 from J; bases not matched to a gene: 4. Germline V CDR1 and CDR2: MGHRA, YSYEKL. The CDR3 DNA follows: TGCGCCAGCAGCCAAAAGCGGGGGTGGGAGACCCAGTACTTC. Residues: CASSQKRGWETQYF.

This chain connects TRBV7-2 to TRBJ1-5; TRBD1 aligns across 8 bases. V dropped 4 bases and J dropped 3; count of bases not matched to a gene: 5. Per germline, CDR1 SGHTA and CDR2 FQGNSA. The CDR3 runs to 15 residues. This CDR3 reads CASSSDRAYNQPQHF. The CDR3 nucleotides are TGTGCCAGCAGCTCGGACAGGGCCTACAATCAGCCCCAGCATTTT.

V gene TRBV28 combines with J gene TRBJ2-3, with TRBD2 identical over 10 bases. The CDR3 covers 15 residues. Germline CDR1 reads MDHEN; CDR2 reads SYDVKM. Trimming cost V 4 bases and J 4 bases; bases outside gene matches: 5. The CDR3 loop reads CASSSTAGGSDTQYF. CDR3 nucleotides: TGTGCCAGCAGTTCGACAGCGGGGGGGTCAGATACGCAGTATTTT.